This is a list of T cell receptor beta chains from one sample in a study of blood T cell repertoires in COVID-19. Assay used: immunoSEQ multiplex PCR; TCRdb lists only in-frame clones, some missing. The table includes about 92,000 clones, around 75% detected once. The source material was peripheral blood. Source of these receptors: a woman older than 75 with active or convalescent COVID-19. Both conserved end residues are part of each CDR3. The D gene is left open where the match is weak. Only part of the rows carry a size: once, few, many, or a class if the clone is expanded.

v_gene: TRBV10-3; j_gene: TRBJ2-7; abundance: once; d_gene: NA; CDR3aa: CAINNAGSSYEQYF; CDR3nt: TGTGCCATCAATAATGCAGGGTCCTCCTACGAGCAGTACTTC
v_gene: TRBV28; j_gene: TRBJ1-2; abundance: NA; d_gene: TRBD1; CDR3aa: CASRTQGLGYTF; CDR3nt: TGTGCCAGCAGAACACAGGGGCTGGGCTACACCTTC
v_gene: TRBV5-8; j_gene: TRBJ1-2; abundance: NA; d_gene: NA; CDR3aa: CASSSRTETNYGYTF; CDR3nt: TGTGCCAGCAGCTCCCGGACAGAGACTAACTATGGCTACACCTTC
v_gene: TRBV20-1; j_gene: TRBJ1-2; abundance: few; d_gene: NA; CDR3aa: CSASPPSGHTYGYTF; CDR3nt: TGCAGTGCTAGTCCCCCCTCTGGACATACTTATGGCTACACCTTC
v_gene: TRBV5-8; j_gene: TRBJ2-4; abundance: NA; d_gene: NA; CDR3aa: CASSLRGNIQYF; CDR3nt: TGTGCCAGCAGCTTGAGGGGGAACATTCAGTACTTC
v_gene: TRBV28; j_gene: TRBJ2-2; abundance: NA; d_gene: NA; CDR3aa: CASSLLQGGTGELFF; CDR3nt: TGTGCCAGCAGTTTACTGCAGGGGGGCACCGGGGAGCTGTTTTTT
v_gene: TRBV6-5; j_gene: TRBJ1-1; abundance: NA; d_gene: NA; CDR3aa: CASSYSRSAGGTEAFF; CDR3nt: TGTGCCAGCAGTTACTCACGGTCTGCGGGGGGCACTGAAGCTTTCTTT
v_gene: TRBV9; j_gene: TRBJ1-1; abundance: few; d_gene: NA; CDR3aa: CASTQSGDATEAFF; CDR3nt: TGTGCCAGCACCCAGTCGGGAGATGCCACTGAAGCTTTCTTT
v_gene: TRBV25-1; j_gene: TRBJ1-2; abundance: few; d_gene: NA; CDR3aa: CASSGYGVYYGYTF; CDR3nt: TGTGCCAGCAGTGGGTACGGGGTTTACTATGGCTACACCTTC
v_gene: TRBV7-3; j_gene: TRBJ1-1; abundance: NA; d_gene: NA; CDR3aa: CASSLPGVMNTEAFF; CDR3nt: TGTGCCAGCAGCCTCCCCGGGGTCATGAACACTGAAGCTTTCTTT
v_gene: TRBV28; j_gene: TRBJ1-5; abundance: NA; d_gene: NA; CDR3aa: CASRSGALTYSNQPQHF; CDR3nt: TGTGCCAGCAGATCAGGGGCCCTGACTTATAGCAATCAGCCCCAGCATTTT
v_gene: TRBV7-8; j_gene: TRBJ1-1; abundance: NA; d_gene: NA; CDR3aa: CASSLQGRTEAFF; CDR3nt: TGTGCCAGCAGCTTACAGGGCCGAACTGAAGCTTTCTTT
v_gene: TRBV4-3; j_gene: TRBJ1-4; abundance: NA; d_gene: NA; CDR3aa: CASSPTSGATNEKLFF; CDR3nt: TGCGCCAGCAGCCCTACGTCCGGGGCAACTAATGAAAAACTGTTTTTT
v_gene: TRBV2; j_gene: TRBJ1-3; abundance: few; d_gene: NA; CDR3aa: CASSEARTDRNTIYF; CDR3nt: TGTGCCAGCAGTGAAGCGCGAACAGATCGAAACACCATATATTTT
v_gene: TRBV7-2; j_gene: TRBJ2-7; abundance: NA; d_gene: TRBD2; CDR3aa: CASSPGLAGLSYEQYF; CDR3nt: TGTGCCAGCAGCCCTGGACTAGCGGGACTCTCCTACGAGCAGTACTTC
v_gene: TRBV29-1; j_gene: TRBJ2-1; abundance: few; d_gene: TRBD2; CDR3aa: CSVEYGSGSNEQFF; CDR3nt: TGCAGCGTTGAGTACGGTAGCGGGAGTAATGAGCAGTTCTTC
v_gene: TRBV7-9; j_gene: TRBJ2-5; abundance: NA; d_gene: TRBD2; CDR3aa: CASSSAGTNKETQYF; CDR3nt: TGTGCCAGCAGCTCCGCCGGGACTAATAAAGAGACCCAGTACTTC